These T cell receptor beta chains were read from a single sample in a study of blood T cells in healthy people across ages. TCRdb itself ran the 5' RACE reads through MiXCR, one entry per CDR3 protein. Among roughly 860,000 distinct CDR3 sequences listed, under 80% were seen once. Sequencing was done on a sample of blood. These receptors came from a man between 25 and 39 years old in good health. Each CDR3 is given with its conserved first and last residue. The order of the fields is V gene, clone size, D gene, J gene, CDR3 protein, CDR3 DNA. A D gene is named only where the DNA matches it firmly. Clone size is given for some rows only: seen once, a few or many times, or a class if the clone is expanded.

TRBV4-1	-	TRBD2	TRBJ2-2	CASSQERTGRTGELFF	TGCGCCAGCAGCCAAGAACGGACCGGGAGGACCGGGGAGCTGTTTTTT
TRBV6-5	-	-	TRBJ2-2	CASSYSPDRNTGELFF	TGTGCCAGCAGTTACTCCCCGGACAGGAACACCGGGGAGCTGTTTTTT
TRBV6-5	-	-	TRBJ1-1	CASSEDRSTEAFF	TGTGCCAGCAGTGAAGACAGGAGCACTGAAGCTTTCTTT
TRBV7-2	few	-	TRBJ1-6	CASSLNGGPLHF	TGTGCCAGCAGTCTAAACGGTGGACCCCTCCACTTT
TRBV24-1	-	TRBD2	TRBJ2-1	CATSDIGRPPGFDEQFF	TGTGCCACCAGTGATATCGGGAGGCCCCCCGGATTCGATGAGCAGTTCTTC
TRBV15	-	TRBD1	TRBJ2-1	CATSTDRGAHNEQFF	TGTGCCACCAGTACGGACAGGGGGGCCCACAATGAGCAGTTCTTC
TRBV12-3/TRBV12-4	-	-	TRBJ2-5	CASSFKGFQETQYF	TGTGCCAGCAGTTTTAAAGGATTTCAAGAGACCCAGTACTTC
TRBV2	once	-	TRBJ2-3	CASSEGGWTDTQYF	TGTGCCAGCAGTGAAGGGGGGTGGACAGATACGCAGTATTTT
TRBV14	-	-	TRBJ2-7	CASSHLTGKEGYEQYF	TGTGCCAGCAGCCACTTGACAGGAAAAGAAGGATACGAGCAGTACTTC
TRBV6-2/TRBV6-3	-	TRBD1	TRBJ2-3	CASSYGDRSTDTQYF	TGTGCCAGCAGTTACGGGGACAGGAGCACAGATACGCAGTATTTT
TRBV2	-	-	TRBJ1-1	CASSEALGFRGAFF	TGTGCCAGCAGTGAAGCGCTTGGATTTAGGGGAGCTTTCTTT
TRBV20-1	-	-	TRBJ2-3	CSEGSTDTQYF	TGCAGTGAAGGTAGCACAGATACGCAGTATTTT
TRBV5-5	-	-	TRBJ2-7	CASSLLLQLSYEQYF	TGTGCCAGCAGCTTGCTATTGCAGCTCTCCTACGAGCAGTACTTC
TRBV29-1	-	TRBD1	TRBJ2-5	CSVSGGVGETQYF	TGCAGCGTATCAGGGGGCGTCGGGGAGACCCAGTACTTC
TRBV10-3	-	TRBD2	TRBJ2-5	CAISVEGLAGGQTQYF	TGTGCCATCAGTGTTGAGGGACTAGCGGGGGGACAGACCCAGTACTTC
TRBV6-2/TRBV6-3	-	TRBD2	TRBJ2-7	CASREEGVAGANEQYF	TGTGCCAGCAGAGAAGAGGGGGTAGCGGGGGCCAACGAGCAGTACTTC
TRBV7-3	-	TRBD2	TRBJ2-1	CASSLLISGKDNEQFF	TGTGCCAGCAGCTTACTCATTAGCGGGAAGGACAATGAGCAGTTCTTC
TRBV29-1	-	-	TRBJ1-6	CSVEDPRAGKTSPLHF	TGCAGCGTTGAAGATCCACGGGCAGGGAAGACTTCACCCCTCCACTTT
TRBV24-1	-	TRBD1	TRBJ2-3	CATSVQGAIDTQYF	TGTGCCACCAGTGTCCAGGGGGCGATAGATACGCAGTATTTT
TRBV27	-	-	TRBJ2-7	CASSVAGRDEQYF	TGTGCCAGCAGTGTAGCCGGGCGCGACGAGCAGTACTTC
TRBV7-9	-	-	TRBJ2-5	CASGTQYF	TGTGCTAGTGGGACCCAGTACTTC
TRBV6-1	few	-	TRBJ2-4	CASSPLIGQTAAKNIQYF	TGTGCCAGCAGTCCCCTAATCGGACAGACGGCCGCCAAAAACATTCAGTACTTC
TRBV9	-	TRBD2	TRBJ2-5	CASSLPDSGGSYNEQYF	TGTGCCAGCAGCCTCCCAGACAGCGGGGGATCCTACAATGAGCAGTACTTC
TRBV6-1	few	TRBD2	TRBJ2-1	CASSPNTGTRGYEQFF	TGTGCCAGCAGTCCCAACACCGGGACTAGAGGATATGAGCAGTTCTTC
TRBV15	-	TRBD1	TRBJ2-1	CATSRDRGLSYNEQFF	TGTGCCACCAGCAGAGACAGGGGGTTGTCCTACAATGAGCAGTTCTTC
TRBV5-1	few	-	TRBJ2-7	CASSLVLDSEQYF	TGCGCCAGCAGCTTGGTGTTAGATTCCGAGCAGTACTTC
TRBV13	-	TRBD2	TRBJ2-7	CASSFGLAGGTANEQYF	TGTGCCAGCAGCTTCGGACTAGCGGGGGGTACCGCCAACGAGCAGTACTTC
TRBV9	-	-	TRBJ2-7	CASSGGGGHDEQYF	TGTGCCAGCAGCGGAGGAGGGGGGCACGACGAGCAGTACTTC
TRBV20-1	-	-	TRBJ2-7	CSARDYRTESYEQYF	TGCAGTGCTAGAGACTACAGAACTGAATCGTACGAGCAGTACTTC
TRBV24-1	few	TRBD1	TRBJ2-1	CATSRRDRRNEQFF	TGTGCCACCTCTAGGCGGGACAGGCGCAATGAGCAGTTCTTC
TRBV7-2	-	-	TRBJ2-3	CASSPRLRGNTDTQYF	TGTGCCAGCAGCCCGAGGCTCCGGGGGAACACAGATACGCAGTATTTT
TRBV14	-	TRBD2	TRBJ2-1	CASSQVGRTRGIFEQFF	TGTGCCAGCAGCCAAGTCGGAAGGACTAGAGGTATCTTTGAGCAGTTCTTC
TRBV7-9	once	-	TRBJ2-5	CASSLEWLDGIQETQYF	TGTGCCAGCAGCTTAGAATGGTTGGACGGTATCCAAGAGACCCAGTACTTC
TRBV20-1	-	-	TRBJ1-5	CSGGTGPDQPQHF	TGCAGTGGGGGGACCGGGCCCGATCAGCCCCAGCATTTT
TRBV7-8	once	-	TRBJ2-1	CASSLELAFVYEQFF	TGTGCCAGCAGCTTAGAACTAGCTTTCGTCTATGAGCAGTTCTTC
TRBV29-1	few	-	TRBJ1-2	CSVELGRGYGYTF	TGCAGCGTTGAATTGGGGCGGGGCTATGGCTACACCTTC
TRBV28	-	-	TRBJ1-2	CASSSQGQGYYGYTF	TGTGCCAGCAGTTCGCAGGGTCAGGGGTACTATGGCTACACCTTC
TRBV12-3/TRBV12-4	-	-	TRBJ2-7	CASSMTATYEQYF	TGTGCCAGCAGTATGACAGCAACCTACGAGCAGTACTTC
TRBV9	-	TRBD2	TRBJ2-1	CASSSSGDNEQFF	TGTGCCAGCAGCTCTAGCGGGGACAATGAGCAGTTCTTC
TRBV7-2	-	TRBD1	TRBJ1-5	CASSWDSGQPQHF	TGTGCCAGCAGCTGGGACAGCGGGCAGCCCCAGCATTTT
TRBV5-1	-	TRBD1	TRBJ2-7	CASSPGTGQITQYF	TGCGCCAGCAGCCCCGGGACAGGTCAAATAACCCAGTACTTC
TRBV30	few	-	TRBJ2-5	CAWGERGTQYF	TGTGCCTGGGGCGAACGGGGGACCCAGTACTTC
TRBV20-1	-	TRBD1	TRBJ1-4	CSASWTGKEKLFF	TGTAGTGCTTCCTGGACAGGGAAGGAAAAACTGTTTTTT
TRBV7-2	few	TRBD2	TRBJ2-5	CASSSRRGGSQETQYF	TGTGCCAGCAGCTCCCGTCGGGGGGGGTCCCAAGAGACCCAGTACTTC
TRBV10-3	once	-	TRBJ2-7	CAISVRPGVLYEQYF	TGTGCCATCAGTGTCCGGCCAGGGGTTCTTTACGAGCAGTACTTC
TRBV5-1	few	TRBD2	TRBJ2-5	CASSPAGARQETQYF	TGCGCCAGCAGCCCAGCGGGGGCTCGACAAGAGACCCAGTACTTC
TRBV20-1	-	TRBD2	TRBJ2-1	CSAEIQAGGMGEQFF	TGCAGTGCTGAGATCCAAGCGGGGGGGATGGGTGAGCAGTTCTTC
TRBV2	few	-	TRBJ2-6	CASSEVLAARSGANVLTF	TGTGCCAGCAGTGAGGTGCTGGCAGCGCGCTCTGGGGCCAACGTCCTGACTTTC
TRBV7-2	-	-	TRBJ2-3	CASSRRGGAGNTDTQYF	TGTGCCAGCAGCCGCAGGGGGGGCGCGGGGAATACAGATACGCAGTATTTT
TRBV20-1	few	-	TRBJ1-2	CSARAIQGGGYGYTF	TGCAGTGCTAGAGCCATACAGGGCGGTGGCTATGGCTACACCTTC
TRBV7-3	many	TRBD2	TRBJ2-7	CASSLGLAGPYEQYF	TGTGCCAGCAGCTTGGGACTAGCGGGGCCTTACGAGCAGTACTTC
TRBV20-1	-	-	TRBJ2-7	CSKPGSGYEQYF	TGCAGCAAACCCGGGTCGGGCTACGAGCAGTACTTC
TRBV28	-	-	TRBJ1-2	CASSRGKIRGFGGYTF	TGTGCCAGCAGCCGGGGGAAAATAAGAGGATTTGGTGGCTACACCTTC
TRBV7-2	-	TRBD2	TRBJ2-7	CASSLRAGGPNEQYF	TGTGCCAGCAGCTTAAGAGCGGGGGGGCCTAATGAGCAGTACTTC